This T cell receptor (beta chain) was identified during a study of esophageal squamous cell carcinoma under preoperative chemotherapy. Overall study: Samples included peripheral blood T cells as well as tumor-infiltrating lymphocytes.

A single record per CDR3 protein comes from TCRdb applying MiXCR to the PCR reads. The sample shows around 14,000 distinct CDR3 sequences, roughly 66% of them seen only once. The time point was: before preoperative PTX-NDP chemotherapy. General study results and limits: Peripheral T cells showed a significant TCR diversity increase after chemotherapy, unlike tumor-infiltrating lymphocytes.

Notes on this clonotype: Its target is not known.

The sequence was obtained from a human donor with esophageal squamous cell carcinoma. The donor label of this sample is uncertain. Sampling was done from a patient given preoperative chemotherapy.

The chain's CDR3 is CASSFYTGGSNQPQHF. CDR3 sequence (DNA): TGTGCCAGCAGCTTTTACACAGGGGGTAGCAATCAGCCCCAGCATTTT. The chain recombines TRBV7-2 with TRBJ1-5, with 8 bases identical to TRBD1. Germline V gene sequence: CDR1 SGHTA, CDR2 FQGNSA. V trimming: 3 bases; J trimming: 0 bases; junction bases outside the gene matches: 4. CDR3 length: 16 residues.